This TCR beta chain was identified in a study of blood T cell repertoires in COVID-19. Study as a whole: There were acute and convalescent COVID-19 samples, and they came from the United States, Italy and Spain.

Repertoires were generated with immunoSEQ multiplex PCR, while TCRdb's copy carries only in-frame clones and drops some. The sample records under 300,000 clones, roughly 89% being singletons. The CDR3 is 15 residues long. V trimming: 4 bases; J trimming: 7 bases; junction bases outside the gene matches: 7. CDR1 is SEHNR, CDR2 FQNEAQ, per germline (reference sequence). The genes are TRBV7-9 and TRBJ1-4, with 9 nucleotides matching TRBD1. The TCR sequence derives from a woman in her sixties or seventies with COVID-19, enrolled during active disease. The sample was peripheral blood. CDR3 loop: CASSSYDRGSEKLFF. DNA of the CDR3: TGTGCCAGCAGCTCTTACGACAGGGGGAGTGAAAAACTGTTTTTT.